The rows below give T cell receptor beta chains drawn from one sample of a study of T cells in Graves' hyperthyroidism and ophthalmopathy. TCRdb itself ran the multiplex PCR reads through MiXCR, one entry per CDR3 protein. The profile shows roughly 300,000 distinct CDR3 sequences, 21% of them singletons. Material: blood. The receptors come from a woman in her forties or fifties with Graves' hyperthyroidism. The CDR3 runs from the conserved cysteine through the conserved F or W. A D gene is named only where the DNA matches it firmly. Size is omitted from some rows. Given values are once, few, many or a class for expanded clones.

J gene: TRBJ2-1
clone size: .
D gene: TRBD1
V gene: TRBV6-1
CDR3 protein: CASLPGQAGEQFF
CDR3 DNA: TGTGCCAGCCTCCCGGGACAGGCGGGTGAGCAGTTCTTC

J gene: TRBJ1-5
clone size: many
D gene: TRBD1
V gene: TRBV18
CDR3 protein: CASSPKDRGQPQHF
CDR3 DNA: TGTGCCAGCTCACCCAAGGACAGGGGTCAGCCCCAGCATTTT

J gene: TRBJ1-4
clone size: few
D gene: .
V gene: TRBV6-1
CDR3 protein: CASSLTDEKLFF
CDR3 DNA: TGTGCCAGCAGTTTGACAGATGAAAAACTGTTTTTT

J gene: TRBJ1-4
clone size: many
D gene: TRBD1
V gene: TRBV10-2
CDR3 protein: CASSESGQWSEKLFF
CDR3 DNA: TGCGCCAGCAGTGAGTCGGGACAGTGGAGTGAAAAACTGTTTTTT

J gene: TRBJ2-5
clone size: .
D gene: TRBD2
V gene: TRBV5-8
CDR3 protein: CASSPATSVGEETQYF
CDR3 DNA: TGTGCCAGCAGCCCGGCCACTAGCGTCGGAGAAGAGACCCAGTACTTC

J gene: TRBJ1-1
clone size: .
D gene: TRBD1
V gene: TRBV2
CDR3 protein: CASSRDRRGNTEAFF
CDR3 DNA: TGTGCCAGCAGCCGGGACAGGAGGGGGAACACTGAAGCTTTCTTT

J gene: TRBJ1-2
clone size: many
D gene: .
V gene: TRBV7-9
CDR3 protein: CASSPVQTNGYTF
CDR3 DNA: TGTGCCAGCAGCCCCGTCCAGACGAATGGCTACACCTTC

J gene: TRBJ2-1
clone size: many
D gene: .
V gene: TRBV6-2/TRBV6-3
CDR3 protein: CASSILNEQFF
CDR3 DNA: TGTGCCAGCAGTATCTTAAATGAGCAGTTCTTC

J gene: TRBJ1-4
clone size: few
D gene: TRBD1
V gene: TRBV2
CDR3 protein: CASDRDRNEKLFF
CDR3 DNA: TGTGCCAGCGACCGGGACAGAAATGAAAAACTGTTTTTT

J gene: TRBJ2-5
clone size: few
D gene: TRBD2
V gene: TRBV15
CDR3 protein: CATSRGGGNPQETQYF
CDR3 DNA: TGTGCCACCAGCAGAGGGGGAGGGAATCCCCAAGAGACCCAGTACTTC

J gene: TRBJ2-1
clone size: once
D gene: .
V gene: TRBV20-1
CDR3 protein: CSATGEDNEQFF
CDR3 DNA: TGCAGTGCTACGGGAGAAGACAATGAGCAGTTCTTC

J gene: TRBJ2-5
clone size: many
D gene: TRBD2
V gene: TRBV2
CDR3 protein: CASSERMGLAGGSQETQYF
CDR3 DNA: TGTGCCAGCAGTGAACGCATGGGACTAGCGGGAGGATCACAAGAGACCCAGTACTTC

J gene: TRBJ2-2
clone size: many
D gene: .
V gene: TRBV27
CDR3 protein: CASSLSIVWTDTNTGELFF
CDR3 DNA: TGTGCCAGCAGTTTATCGATCGTGTGGACAGACACAAACACCGGGGAGCTGTTTTTT

J gene: TRBJ2-7
clone size: .
D gene: TRBD1
V gene: TRBV30
CDR3 protein: CAWRGTEGYEQYF
CDR3 DNA: TGTGCCTGGAGGGGGACAGAAGGCTACGAGCAGTACTTC

J gene: TRBJ1-6
clone size: .
D gene: .
V gene: TRBV12-3/TRBV12-4
CDR3 protein: CASSSVPGNSPLHF
CDR3 DNA: TGTGCCAGCAGTTCAGTGCCGGGGAATTCACCCCTCCACTTT

J gene: TRBJ2-7
clone size: many
D gene: TRBD2
V gene: TRBV19
CDR3 protein: CASKVTSGSSYEQYF
CDR3 DNA: TGTGCCAGTAAGGTCACTAGCGGGAGCTCCTACGAGCAGTACTTC

J gene: TRBJ2-2
clone size: .
D gene: .
V gene: TRBV2
CDR3 protein: CASSARELNTGELFF
CDR3 DNA: TGTGCCAGCAGCGCCCGCGAGTTGAACACCGGGGAGCTGTTTTTT

J gene: TRBJ1-1
clone size: .
D gene: .
V gene: TRBV29-1
CDR3 protein: CSVSGSNMNTEAFF
CDR3 DNA: TGCAGCGTTTCGGGCAGTAACATGAACACTGAAGCTTTCTTT

J gene: TRBJ2-7
clone size: few
D gene: TRBD1
V gene: TRBV20-1
CDR3 protein: CSATAGTGSREQYF
CDR3 DNA: TGCAGTGCTACTGCCGGGACAGGGTCTCGCGAGCAGTACTTC

J gene: TRBJ2-5
clone size: .
D gene: TRBD2
V gene: TRBV4-1
CDR3 protein: CASSQFQLAGPGTQYF
CDR3 DNA: TGCGCCAGCAGCCAATTTCAATTAGCGGGGCCAGGGACCCAGTACTTC

J gene: TRBJ2-2
clone size: few
D gene: TRBD1
V gene: TRBV19
CDR3 protein: CASSRGQGGTGELFF
CDR3 DNA: TGTGCCAGTAGTAGGGGACAGGGAGGCACCGGGGAGCTGTTTTTT

J gene: TRBJ2-7
clone size: many
D gene: TRBD1
V gene: TRBV7-6
CDR3 protein: CASSPDSSGQGYLEQYF
CDR3 DNA: TGTGCCAGCAGCCCAGATTCCTCGGGACAGGGATACCTCGAGCAGTACTTC

J gene: TRBJ2-7
clone size: .
D gene: TRBD2
V gene: TRBV4-1
CDR3 protein: CASSHSGLAAYEQYF
CDR3 DNA: TGCGCCAGCAGCCATAGCGGACTAGCGGCCTACGAGCAGTACTTC

J gene: TRBJ2-7
clone size: many
D gene: TRBD2
V gene: TRBV4-2
CDR3 protein: CASSQDLYGTSGYSYEQYF
CDR3 DNA: TGTGCCAGCAGCCAAGATTTGTACGGGACTAGCGGATACTCCTACGAGCAGTACTTC

J gene: TRBJ1-1
clone size: .
D gene: .
V gene: TRBV28
CDR3 protein: CTSSFPDRDTEAFF
CDR3 DNA: TGTACCAGCAGTTTCCCTGATCGGGACACTGAAGCTTTCTTT

J gene: TRBJ1-6
clone size: many
D gene: .
V gene: TRBV6-5
CDR3 protein: CASSYSTGAGSPLHF
CDR3 DNA: TGTGCCAGCAGTTACTCGACAGGAGCGGGTTCACCCCTCCACTTT

J gene: TRBJ1-3
clone size: many
D gene: .
V gene: TRBV6-1
CDR3 protein: CASRPDGNTIYF
CDR3 DNA: TGTGCCAGCAGACCCGACGGAAACACCATATATTTT

J gene: TRBJ2-4
clone size: many
D gene: TRBD1
V gene: TRBV11-2
CDR3 protein: CASSSGQVAKNIQYF
CDR3 DNA: TGTGCCAGCAGCTCGGGACAGGTAGCCAAAAACATTCAGTACTTC

J gene: TRBJ2-2
clone size: .
D gene: TRBD1
V gene: TRBV2
CDR3 protein: CASKPGQGTGELFF
CDR3 DNA: TGTGCCAGCAAGCCGGGACAGGGGACCGGGGAGCTGTTTTTT

J gene: TRBJ2-7
clone size: .
D gene: TRBD2
V gene: TRBV9
CDR3 protein: CASSPGLAGGPKYEQYF
CDR3 DNA: TGTGCCAGCAGCCCGGGACTAGCGGGAGGGCCTAAGTACGAGCAGTACTTC

J gene: TRBJ1-6
clone size: many
D gene: .
V gene: TRBV20-1
CDR3 protein: CSARKQGSSYNSPLHF
CDR3 DNA: TGCAGTGCGCGGAAACAGGGTAGCTCCTATAATTCACCCCTCCACTTT

J gene: TRBJ2-5
clone size: .
D gene: .
V gene: TRBV4-1
CDR3 protein: CASSSRALETQYF
CDR3 DNA: TGCGCCAGCAGCTCGCGTGCTTTGGAGACCCAGTACTTC

J gene: TRBJ2-1
clone size: .
D gene: .
V gene: TRBV12-3/TRBV12-4
CDR3 protein: CASSLRQGGGLNEQFF
CDR3 DNA: TGTGCCAGCAGTTTAAGGCAGGGAGGGGGACTCAATGAGCAGTTCTTC

J gene: TRBJ1-4
clone size: .
D gene: .
V gene: TRBV11-2
CDR3 protein: CASSFIRYRAPNEKLFF
CDR3 DNA: TGTGCCAGCAGTTTTATCCGCTACAGGGCGCCTAATGAAAAACTGTTTTTT

J gene: TRBJ1-2
clone size: many
D gene: .
V gene: TRBV28
CDR3 protein: CASSLGMRSYGYTF
CDR3 DNA: TGTGCCAGCAGTTTAGGTATGCGGAGCTATGGCTACACCTTC

J gene: TRBJ2-1
clone size: .
D gene: .
V gene: TRBV27
CDR3 protein: CASSFMGEFEQFF
CDR3 DNA: TGTGCCAGCAGTTTCATGGGGGAGTTTGAGCAGTTCTTC

J gene: TRBJ2-5
clone size: many
D gene: .
V gene: TRBV7-9
CDR3 protein: CASSLARLKQETQYF
CDR3 DNA: TGTGCCAGCAGCTTAGCGCGACTCAAACAAGAGACCCAGTACTTC

J gene: TRBJ2-3
clone size: .
D gene: .
V gene: TRBV28
CDR3 protein: CASSSTDRPLTDTQYF
CDR3 DNA: TGTGCCAGCAGTTCTACGGACAGACCCCTCACAGATACGCAGTATTTT